One and the same sample provided the 29 T cell receptor beta chains below, sequenced in a study of cytomegalovirus exposure and HLA in healthy donors. TCRdb's table, derived via immunoSEQ multiplex PCR, lists solely in-frame clones and lacks some. The sample records roughly 250,000 clones, approximately 84% being singletons. Sequenced: PBMCs. All receptors derive from a woman in her 30s in good health and CMV-seropositive.

The chain uses TRBV29-1 and TRBJ1-1; possibly TRBD1 for D (5 bases). Germline V gene lookup returns CDR1 SQVTM and CDR2 ANQGSEA. V lost 4 bases and J 4 bases, leaving 13 bases between the germline ends. This CDR3 contains 13 residues. In DNA form, the CDR3 reads TGCAGCGTTGTGGCCAGGGTAAGCACTGAAGCTTTCTTT. This gives the protein CSVVARVSTEAFF. The full variable domain, its missing parts supplied by reference TRBV29-1 and TRBJ1-1, is SAVISQKPSRDICQRGTSLTIQCQVDSQVTMMFWYRQQPGQSLTLIATANQGSEATYESGFVIDKFPISRPNLTFSTLTVSNMSPEDSSIYLCSVVARVSTEAFFGQGTRLTVV.

The chain has TRBV5-5 and TRBJ2-7; maybe TRBD1 (6 bases). The germline V and J ends were trimmed by 2 bases and 2 bases, with 14 bases remaining between them. CDR3 length equals 15 residues. Germline CDR1 and CDR2: SGHKS and YYEKEE (reference sequence). The CDR3 reads CASSLVPTGPYEQYF. The CDR3 nucleotides are TGTGCCAGCAGCTTAGTCCCGACAGGCCCCTACGAGCAGTACTTC. Based on the CDR3 plus reference TRBV5-5 and TRBJ2-7, the full variable domain is DAGVTQSPTHLIKTRGQQVTLRCSPISGHKSVSWYQQVLGQGPQFIFQYYEKEERGRGNFPDRFSARQFPNYSSELNVNALLLGDSALYLCASSLVPTGPYEQYFGPGTRLTVT.

This clone showed up just once. This chain links TRBV11-3 with TRBJ2-5; D perhaps matches TRBD2 (5 bases). This CDR3 is 13 amino acids long. V was clipped by 5 bases and J by 5 bases, with 12 bases between them. Germline-derived CDR1 and CDR2 are SGHNT and YENEEA. The CDR3 region is CASSRTRIETQYF. DNA for the CDR3: TGTGCCAGCAGCCGTACTAGGATTGAGACCCAGTACTTC.

The chain combines TRBV5-1 with TRBJ2-1, with 7 bases fitting TRBD2. The CDR3 is 16 residues long. Germline V gene sequence: CDR1 SGHRS, CDR2 YFSETQ. V dropped 4 bases and J dropped 3; count of bases not matched to a gene: 10. CDR3 sequence (DNA): TGCGCCAGCAGCGTTCCCAGACTAGCCATCTACAATGAGCAGTTCTTC. Its translation is CASSVPRLAIYNEQFF.

The V and J genes are TRBV4-2 and TRBJ2-3; D call uncertain. The CDR3 totals 14 residues. Germline loops: CDR1 LGHNA, CDR2 YNFKEQ. The V gene lost 1 base and the J gene lost 0 bases, with 5 bases spanning the gap. The CDR3 region has the DNA TGTGCCAGCAGCCAAGGTCTTAGCACAGATACGCAGTATTTT. As protein: CASSQGLSTDTQYF.

This sequence joins TRBV29-1 and TRBJ2-1; 9 nucleotides line up with TRBD2. The CDR3 loop spans 17 amino acids. With V trimmed by 6 bases and J by 5 bases, 17 bases remained unmatched. Germline V gene lookup returns CDR1 SQVTM and CDR2 ANQGSEA. CDR3 coding DNA: TGCAGCGTCGCTGGGGTAGCGGGAGTCCCTAAAGACAATGAGCAGTTCTTC. Translated: CSVAGVAGVPKDNEQFF.

V is TRBV7-8 and J is TRBJ1-1; D is perhaps TRBD1 (5 bases). Germline V gives CDR1 SGHVS, CDR2 FQNEAQ. This CDR3 is built from 14 residues. Trimming stripped 1 base from V and 3 bases from J, with 9 bases between. The CDR3 DNA sequence: TGTGCCAGCAGCTTAGTCCAGGGTGACACTGAAGCTTTCTTT. Amino acids: CASSLVQGDTEAFF.

The CDR3 protein is CATKGQPNTIYF. The CDR3 DNA reads TGTGCCACTAAGGGACAACCGAACACCATATATTTT. This chain links TRBV6-6 with TRBJ1-3, with D possibly being TRBD1 (6 bases). V was pared by 10 bases and J by 7 bases, with 14 bases between. CDR1 MNHNY and CDR2 SVGAGI come from the germline V gene (reference sequence). The CDR3 spans 12 residues.

The rearrangement joins TRBV28 to TRBJ2-7; 8 positions match TRBD1. The V gene end was trimmed by 6 bases and the J gene end by 1 base; junction bases not matched to a gene: 11. Germline CDR1 reads MDHEN; CDR2 reads SYDVKM. This CDR3 has 16 residues. The CDR3 protein is CASSFTGQGFSYEQYF. CDR3 DNA sequence: TGTGCCAGCAGCTTCACCGGACAGGGATTTTCCTACGAGCAGTACTTC.

This chain connects TRBV6-1 to TRBJ1-4; perhaps TRBD1 as D (6 bases). Germline values: CDR1 MNHNS, CDR2 SASEGT. The V gene lost 4 bases and the J gene lost 11 bases, with 14 bases spanning the gap. CDR3 length: 13 residues. The CDR3 DNA reads TGTGCCAGCAGTGGCGATTACAGGGACAAACTGTTTTTT. This sequence encodes CASSGDYRDKLFF.

A few counts support this clone. CDR3 DNA: TGTGCCAGCAGCTTAGAGAGTCGGGATCAGCCCCAGCATTTT. It yields the protein CASSLESRDQPQHF. J is TRBJ1-5 and V is TRBV7-2; D not resolved. The CDR3 contains 14 residues. Germline CDR1 reads SGHTA; CDR2 reads FQGNSA. V was cut by 1 base and J by 5 bases, with 9 bases left in between.

The chain recombines TRBV29-1 with TRBJ2-7; TRBD1 matches at 8 bases. The CDR3 is 17 amino acids. The V gene's germline CDR1 is SQVTM and CDR2 ANQGSEA. V shed 3 bases and J 0 bases; nucleotides not matched to a gene: 13. The CDR3 nucleotides read TGCAGCGTTGATGGGGGTATAAGGACAGGGAGCTCCTACGAGCAGTACTTC. Protein product: CSVDGGIRTGSSYEQYF.

Concerning this clone: The same CDR3 can be traced to other DNA sequences in this sample. The chain couples TRBV27 to TRBJ1-1, with TRBD1 as a possible D gene (5 bases). Germline assignment: CDR1 MNHEY and CDR2 SMNVEV (reference sequence). The CDR3 loop spans 12 amino acids. Trimming took 4 bases from V and 5 from J, leaving 8 bases between them. CDR3 loop: CASSSGNTEAFF. The CDR3 nucleotides read TGTGCCAGCAGTTCAGGGAATACTGAAGCTTTCTTT.

The CDR3 here is CASSIRETQYF. CDR3 bases: TGTGCCAGCAGCATCAGAGAGACCCAGTACTTC. The genes are TRBV21-1 and TRBJ2-5; whether TRBD1, the table's D call, matches the DNA was not checked. TRBV21-1 is recorded as a pseudogene. The CDR3 loop spans 11 amino acids.

The V call is TRBV7-9, the J call TRBJ1-1; D is unclear. From germline, CDR1 is SEHNR and CDR2 FQNEAQ (reference sequence). This CDR3 contains 13 residues. Deletions cut 4 bases from V and 3 bases from J, with 9 bases between. Written as DNA, the CDR3 is TGTGCCAGCAGCTACATACCAGACACTGAAGCTTTCTTT. It yields the protein CASSYIPDTEAFF.

The gene calls are TRBV7-9 and TRBJ2-7; 10 nucleotides match TRBD2. Germline V gene lookup returns CDR1 SEHNR and CDR2 FQNEAQ (reference sequence). The CDR3 consists of 19 residues. Trimming took 3 bases from V and 4 from J; bases not matched to a gene: 18. CDR3 sequence reads: CASSFRTYEGLAGVYEQYF. CDR3 coding DNA: TGTGCCAGCAGCTTCCGAACTTACGAGGGGCTAGCGGGAGTATACGAGCAGTACTTC.

This sequence joins TRBV18 and TRBJ2-1; 8 bases are shared with TRBD2. This CDR3 is 14 amino acids long. V was clipped by 6 bases and J by 9 bases; unmatched bases: 10. The germline gives CDR1 KGHSH, CDR2 LQKENI. In DNA form, the CDR3 reads TGTGCCAGCTCGCTCAGCGGGAGCCAAGGTGAGCAGTTCTTC. Amino acid sequence: CASSLSGSQGEQFF. Full variable domain (missing parts from reference TRBV18 and TRBJ2-1): NAGVMQNPRHLVRRRGQEARLRCSPMKGHSHVYWYRQLPEEGLKFMVYLQKENIIDESGMPKERFSAEFPKEGPSILRIQQVVRGDSAAYFCASSLSGSQGEQFFGPGTRLTVL.

The genes are TRBV4-2 and TRBJ2-2, with D uncertain. V was clipped by 1 base and J by 5 bases, with 23 bases between them. In germline, CDR1 is LGHNA, CDR2 YNFKEQ. The CDR3 contains 19 residues. In DNA form, the CDR3 reads TGTGCCAGCAGCCAAGGGGTCAGGCCTTCTCCTTTTAAAACCGGGGAGCTGTTTTTT. This translates into CASSQGVRPSPFKTGELFF.

This sequence joins TRBV27 and TRBJ2-1; 11 bases agree with TRBD2. Trimming removed 6 bases from V and 7 bases from J; junction bases left unmatched: 5. The CDR3 consists of 14 residues. The germline V gene has CDR1 MNHEY and CDR2 SMNVEV (reference sequence). The CDR3 loop is CASSPLAGGNEQFF. The CDR3 DNA is TGTGCCAGCAGCCCCCTAGCGGGGGGAAATGAGCAGTTCTTC.

CDR3 bases: TGTGCCAGTAGTAGGGGGGGGACTAGCGGCCAAGAGACCCAGTACTTC. The encoded protein is CASSRGGTSGQETQYF. The V call is TRBV19, the J call TRBJ2-5; 11 nucleotides match TRBD2. In germline, CDR1 is LNHDA, CDR2 SQIVND (reference sequence). The CDR3 is 16 amino acids. The V gene end was trimmed by 4 bases and the J gene end by 1 base; junction bases not matched to a gene: 5.

This clone has only one observation. The rearrangement uses TRBV29-1 and TRBJ1-4; D might be TRBD1 (5 bases). The CDR3 runs to 13 residues. Looked up from germline, CDR1 is SQVTM and CDR2 is ANQGSEA. Trimming took 6 bases from V and 5 from J, leaving 13 bases between them. The DNA of the CDR3 is TGCAGCGTCGGGGGGGGGAGGAATGAAAAACTGTTTTTT. It translates to CSVGGGRNEKLFF.

This clone showed up just a few times. J is TRBJ1-2 and V is TRBV19; D is undetermined. V was trimmed by 3 bases and J by 3 bases, leaving 14 bases between them. The CDR3 sequence is 15 residues long. Germline lookup yields CDR1 LNHDA and CDR2 SQIVND (reference sequence). The CDR3 region has the DNA TGTGCCAGTAGTATGGAGGCTGCAGGACACTATGGCTACACCTTC. Amino acids: CASSMEAAGHYGYTF. The variable domain in full, completed from reference TRBV19 and TRBJ1-2, reads DGGITQSPKYLFRKEGQNVTLSCEQNLNHDAMYWYRQDPGQGLRLIYYSQIVNDFQKGDIAEGYSVSREKKESFPLTVTSAQKNPTAFYLCASSMEAAGHYGYTFGSGTRLTVV.

The chain joins TRBV28 to TRBJ2-6; the match to TRBD1 covers 8 bases. Per germline, CDR1 MDHEN and CDR2 SYDVKM. This CDR3 has 16 residues. The J segment lost 2 bases and the V segment lost 4 bases, leaving 4 bases of the junction unmatched. CDR3 residues: CASSSTGAAGANVLTF. In DNA, the CDR3 is TGTGCCAGCAGTTCGACAGGGGCTGCTGGGGCCAACGTCCTGACTTTC.

Here the CDR3 DNA reads TGTGCCAGCAGTGAAGTCATAGGGGTTTTCTACGAGCAGTACTTC. Translation gives CASSEVIGVFYEQYF. This sequence joins TRBV2 and TRBJ2-7; a weak D match, TRBD1 (5 bases). Germline V gene sequence: CDR1 SNHLY, CDR2 FYNNEI. Trimming cost V 1 base and J 3 bases, with 13 bases left between them. This CDR3 region has 15 residues.

A few counts support this clone. This chain uses TRBV28 with TRBJ2-3, with TRBD2 identical over 9 bases. This CDR3 spans 15 amino acids. Germline trimming cut 7 bases from V and 5 bases from J; bases unmatched to any gene: 10. CDR1 MDHEN and CDR2 SYDVKM come from the germline V gene. The CDR3 nucleotides read TGTGCCAGCACCCCTAGCGGGAAGCTCAGAGATACGCAGTATTTT. It codes for CASTPSGKLRDTQYF.

The DNA of the CDR3 is TGTGCCTGGAGTAGGTCTAGCGTCTCCTACGAGCAGTACTTC. Translated, it gives CAWSRSSVSYEQYF. The chain employs TRBV30 and TRBJ2-7, with D tentatively TRBD2 (6 bases). The V and J ends lost 2 bases and 0 bases respectively, with 11 bases between them. Looked up from germline, CDR1 is GTSNPN and CDR2 is SVGIG (reference sequence). The CDR3 sequence is 14 residues long.

The chain recombines TRBV6-5 with TRBJ1-1; D unresolved. CDR3 size: 16 residues. The germline V gene has CDR1 MNHEY and CDR2 SVGAGI. Trimming shortened V by 0 bases and J by 4 bases, and 15 bases separated the two germline ends. In DNA form, the CDR3 reads TGTGCCAGCAGTTACTCGTGGGGAGCGGCAAGCACTGAAGCTTTCTTT. Encoded protein: CASSYSWGAASTEAFF.

CDR3 amino acids: CASSVQTGGDEKLFF. The CDR3 bases are TGTGCCAGCAGCGTTCAGACAGGGGGGGATGAAAAACTGTTTTTT. The gene calls are TRBV9 and TRBJ1-4, with 9 bases aligning to TRBD1. The V gene's germline CDR1 is SGDLS and CDR2 YYNGEE. The V segment lost 2 bases and the J segment 6 bases; nucleotides outside the gene matches: 5. The CDR3 has 15 amino acids.

The chain links TRBV19 to TRBJ2-1; D may be TRBD2 (6 bases). The germline CDR1 and CDR2 sequences are LNHDA and SQIVND (reference sequence). The ends were cut back, 8 bases at V and 3 bases at J, with 17 bases in the middle. The CDR3 is 15 amino acids. CDR3 sequence: CASRGASDNYNEQFF. As DNA, the CDR3 is TGTGCCAGTCGAGGGGCTAGCGACAACTACAATGAGCAGTTCTTC. Complete variable domain (other parts from reference TRBV19 and TRBJ2-1): DGGITQSPKYLFRKEGQNVTLSCEQNLNHDAMYWYRQDPGQGLRLIYYSQIVNDFQKGDIAEGYSVSREKKESFPLTVTSAQKNPTAFYLCASRGASDNYNEQFFGPGTRLTVL.